The 30 T cell receptor beta chains presented below share a single source sample, sequenced in a study of cytomegalovirus exposure and HLA in healthy donors. Vbeta (60) and Jbeta (13) primers were used in the PCR. Generated by immunoSEQ multiplex PCR, the TCRdb table keeps only in-frame clones and is missing some. The sample records about 190,000 clones, 85% being singletons. Sample: PBMCs. The receptors were gathered from a boy between 2 and 10 years old in good health and CMV-seronegative.

The chain is built from TRBV11-2 and TRBJ2-1, with 8 bases matching TRBD2. Germline trimming cut 0 bases from V and 6 bases from J; bases unmatched to any gene: 10. Germline lookup yields CDR1 SGHAT and CDR2 FQNNGV. The CDR3 runs to 17 residues. This CDR3 is CASSLEFVGGARNEQFF. The CDR3 DNA follows: TGTGCCAGCAGCTTAGAGTTCGTCGGGGGGGCCCGCAATGAGCAGTTCTTC. The whole variable domain, remainder taken from reference TRBV11-2 and TRBJ2-1, is EAGVAQSPRYKIIEKRQSVAFWCNPISGHATLYWYQQILGQGPKLLIQFQNNGVVDDSQLPKDRFSAERLKGVDSTLKIQPAKLEDSAVYLCASSLEFVGGARNEQFFGPGTRLTVL.

This chain connects TRBV5-6 to TRBJ1-1; possibly TRBD1 for D (5 bases). Germline loops: CDR1 SGHDT, CDR2 YYEEEE. Trimming cost V 1 base and J 0 bases, with 10 bases left between them. The CDR3 spans 15 residues. The CDR3 DNA reads TGTGCCAGCAGCTTGACAGGACGGATGAACACTGAAGCTTTCTTT. Translating gives CASSLTGRMNTEAFF.

The gene calls are TRBV28 and TRBJ1-5; a weak D match, TRBD1 (6 bases). Trimming stripped 6 bases from V and 3 bases from J, with 12 bases between. The germline CDR1 and CDR2 sequences are MDHEN and SYDVKM. The CDR3 has 14 amino acids. This CDR3 is CASSPNRVNQPQHF. The CDR3 DNA sequence: TGTGCCAGCAGCCCTAACAGGGTCAATCAGCCCCAGCATTTT.

As for this clone: The junction departs from the called germline gene at one end, perhaps through a read error. The chain has TRBV5-1 and TRBJ2-1; TRBD2 aligns across 7 bases. CDR1 and CDR2 (germline): SGHRS, YFSETQ. The CDR3 totals 14 residues. Here the CDR3 DNA reads TGCACCAGCAGCCCCCGGGGGGAATACAATGAGCAGTTCTTC. Translation gives CTSSPRGEYNEQFF.

The chain joins TRBV6-1 to TRBJ1-4; TRBD1 matches at 8 bases. The V segment lost 6 bases and the J segment 3 bases; nucleotides outside the gene matches: 6. CDR3 length: 15 amino acids. Germline values: CDR1 MNHNS, CDR2 SASEGT. Here the CDR3 reads CASSVDRGANEKLFF. The CDR3 DNA is TGTGCCAGCAGCGTTGACAGGGGAGCTAATGAAAAACTGTTTTTT.

This rearrangement joins TRBV6-1 to TRBJ2-7; D uncertain. CDR1 MNHNS and CDR2 SASEGT come from the germline V gene. V was shortened by 6 bases and J by 0 bases, with 9 bases between the two germline ends. This CDR3 spans 13 amino acids. The CDR3 region has the DNA TGTGCCAGCAGGACCCGGAGCTCCTACGAGCAGTACTTC. It specifies CASRTRSSYEQYF.

The genes are TRBV28 and TRBJ1-5, with 7 nucleotides matching TRBD1. Looked up from germline, CDR1 is MDHEN and CDR2 is SYDVKM. After removal of 2 bases from V and 7 bases from J, the junction contained 8 bases not matched to a gene. The length of the CDR3 is 15 residues. This chain's CDR3 is CASSLLRGTRQPQHF. CDR3 DNA sequence: TGTGCCAGCAGTTTACTCAGGGGGACCAGGCAGCCCCAGCATTTT.

This clone was seen once. V is TRBV10-3 and J is TRBJ2-5; D is uncertain. V was clipped by 2 bases and J by 4 bases, with 14 bases between them. The length of the CDR3 is 15 residues. From germline, CDR1 is ENHRY and CDR2 SYGVKD. In DNA, the CDR3 is TGTGCCATCAGTGAGGCGGCTAGTGATGTAGAGACCCAGTACTTC. This sequence encodes CAISEAASDVETQYF.

The rearrangement joins TRBV5-4 to TRBJ2-5; 14 positions match TRBD2. CDR1 and CDR2 from the germline V gene are SGHNT and YYREEE (reference sequence). The length of the CDR3 is 14 residues. V lost 10 bases to trimming and J lost 5 bases; unmatched junction nucleotides: 7. CDR3 in amino acids: CALWTSGRLETQYF. CDR3 coding DNA: TGTGCCCTATGGACTAGCGGGAGGCTCGAGACCCAGTACTTC.

This clone was observed a single time. This sequence joins TRBV6-6 and TRBJ2-7; D is unclear. Per germline, CDR1 MNHNY and CDR2 SVGAGI (reference sequence). The CDR3 totals 15 residues. Deletions cut 0 bases from V and 2 bases from J, with 11 bases between. The DNA for the CDR3 is TGTGCCAGCAGTTACTCGACGGCGGAACCCTACGAGCAGTACGTC. Encoded protein: CASSYSTAEPYEQYV.

V usage is TRBV7-9 and J usage is TRBJ2-1; no clear D. V was clipped by 0 bases and J by 9 bases, with 6 bases between them. The CDR3 sequence is 12 residues long. In germline, CDR1 is SEHNR, CDR2 FQNEAQ (reference sequence). This CDR3 reads CASSLATSEQFF. The CDR3 nucleotides read TGTGCCAGCAGCTTAGCGACAAGTGAGCAGTTCTTC.

V gene TRBV28 combines with J gene TRBJ2-7; TRBD1 might be the D (6 bases). V shed 5 bases and J shed 2 bases, with 16 bases lying between them. Germline V gene sequence: CDR1 MDHEN, CDR2 SYDVKM. This CDR3 is built from 15 residues. CDR3 coding DNA: TGTGCCAGCAGTCTGAGACAGGATCTAACCTACGAGCAGTACTTC. Translation gives CASSLRQDLTYEQYF.

Only one count was recorded for this clone. This chain connects TRBV14 to TRBJ2-1; 12 bases map to TRBD2. Germline CDR1 is SGHDN and CDR2 is FVKESK. The CDR3 spans 15 residues. Trimming took 4 bases from V and 7 from J; bases not matched to a gene: 5. This CDR3 is CASSRTSGRWNEQFF. DNA of the CDR3: TGTGCCAGCAGCCGAACTAGCGGGAGGTGGAATGAGCAGTTCTTC.

This chain connects TRBV5-1 to TRBJ2-5; the match to TRBD2 covers 11 bases. TRBJ2-7 explains the end of the DNA better; the J call may be wrong. Germline CDR1 and CDR2: SGHRS and YFSETQ. The length of the CDR3 is 16 residues. The CDR3 reads CASSVQTSGATYEQYF. CDR3 nucleotides: TGCGCCAGCAGCGTCCAGACTAGCGGGGCAACCTACGAGCAGTACTTC.

This clone was recorded a few times. The rearrangement links TRBV10-3 to TRBJ2-1, with a weak D call TRBD1 (6 bases). V lost 3 bases, J lost 0 bases, and 18 bases lay in between. CDR3 length: 18 residues. The V gene's germline CDR1 is ENHRY and CDR2 SYGVKD. The CDR3 sequence is CAISDPRLRGGSYNEQFF. As DNA, the CDR3 is TGTGCCATCAGTGACCCTCGACTTCGAGGGGGCTCCTACAATGAGCAGTTCTTC.

J is TRBJ2-1 and V is TRBV28, with 7 nucleotides matching TRBD2. Germline assignment: CDR1 MDHEN and CDR2 SYDVKM. The CDR3 has 15 amino acids. The ends lost 4 bases at V and 3 bases at J; junction bases unmatched: 6. The CDR3 spells CASSWRAGFYNEQFF. CDR3 nucleotides: TGTGCCAGCAGTTGGAGAGCGGGATTCTACAATGAGCAGTTCTTC.

This chain uses TRBV6-6 with TRBJ2-1; perhaps TRBD1 as D (5 bases). Trimming cost V 7 bases and J 7 bases, with 17 bases left between them. The CDR3 is 14 amino acids. Per the germline V gene, CDR1 is MNHNY and CDR2 is SVGAGI (reference sequence). CDR3 protein: CASTPDIYLNEQFF. CDR3 sequence (DNA): TGTGCCAGCACCCCGGACATCTACCTTAATGAGCAGTTCTTC.

The rearrangement joins TRBV5-1 to TRBJ1-1; TRBD1 matches 8 bases. V was pared by 2 bases and J by 1 base, with 7 bases of the junction left unmatched. The CDR3 covers 16 residues. The germline V gene has CDR1 SGHRS and CDR2 YFSETQ. This CDR3 is CASSFGQGATNTEAFF. The CDR3 DNA reads as TGCGCCAGCAGCTTTGGGCAGGGGGCGACGAACACTGAAGCTTTCTTT.

The chain couples TRBV19 to TRBJ1-5, with D possibly matching TRBD1 (6 bases). V was trimmed by 1 base and J by 5 bases, leaving 12 bases between them. The CDR3 runs to 15 residues. Germline V gene lookup returns CDR1 LNHDA and CDR2 SQIVND (reference sequence). CDR3 residues: CASSIGTAPYQPQHF. DNA of the CDR3: TGTGCCAGTAGTATAGGGACAGCACCTTATCAGCCCCAGCATTTT.

This chain joins TRBV4-1 and TRBJ2-5; TRBD1 might be the D (6 bases). Germline assignment: CDR1 MGHRA and CDR2 YSYEKL. V gave up 2 bases and J gave up 5 bases, with 15 bases separating them. There are 15 residues in the CDR3. This chain's CDR3 is CASSQTAFRGETQYF. The CDR3 DNA sequence: TGCGCCAGCAGCCAAACCGCTTTCAGGGGTGAGACCCAGTACTTC.

J is TRBJ2-1 and V is TRBV4-1; 7 bases map to TRBD2. Trimming cost V 1 base and J 0 bases; bases outside gene matches: 12. CDR1 and CDR2 from the germline V gene are MGHRA and YSYEKL. The CDR3 is 19 residues long. CDR3 DNA sequence: TGCGCCAGCAGCCAAGGGCTAGCGGTTAGTACGAGCTCCTACAATGAGCAGTTCTTC. Translating it yields CASSQGLAVSTSSYNEQFF.

This clone has only one observation. V and J are TRBV5-1 and TRBJ1-2; 9 nucleotides agree with TRBD1. CDR1 is SGHRS and CDR2 is YFSETQ in the germline V gene. The length of the CDR3 is 15 residues. V shed 3 bases, J shed 2 bases, and the junction held 5 bases outside the gene matches. CDR3 sequence: CASSSGDRENYGYTF. CDR3 in DNA: TGCGCCAGCAGCTCGGGGGACAGGGAAAACTATGGCTACACCTTC.

This clone has more than one count but fewer than ten. This chain connects TRBV30 to TRBJ2-5, with D perhaps matching TRBD1 (7 bases). This CDR3 spans 13 amino acids. CDR1 GTSNPN and CDR2 SVGIG come from the germline V gene (reference sequence). V was clipped by 7 bases and J by 2 bases, with 14 bases between them. CDR3 in amino acids: CASSGGIQETQYF. In DNA form, the CDR3 reads TGTGCCTCCTCAGGGGGGATACAAGAGACCCAGTACTTC.

V usage is TRBV7-7 and J usage is TRBJ1-5, with a possible D match to TRBD1 (5 bases). Germline CDR1 reads SSHAT; CDR2 reads FNYEAQ (reference sequence). Between the trimmed V and J ends, which lost 5 bases and 6 bases, there was a span of 11 bases. The CDR3 contains 13 residues. This CDR3 reads CASSPGGCQPQHF. CDR3 sequence (DNA): TGTGCCAGCAGCCCCGGGGGGTGTCAGCCCCAGCATTTT.

The rearrangement joins TRBV10-1 to TRBJ2-3; 8 bases fit TRBD2. The CDR3 sequence is 15 residues long. Per the germline V gene, CDR1 is WNHNN and CDR2 is SYGVQD (reference sequence). The J segment lost 0 bases and the V segment lost 2 bases, leaving 1 base of the junction unmatched. This CDR3 reads CASSEPGGSTDTQYF. DNA for the CDR3: TGCGCCAGCAGTGAGCCGGGGGGGAGCACAGATACGCAGTATTTT.

This chain joins TRBV7-9 and TRBJ2-7; 8 positions agree with TRBD1. Germline loops: CDR1 SEHNR, CDR2 FQNEAQ (reference sequence). Trimming took 5 bases from V and 5 from J; bases not matched to a gene: 5. CDR3 size: 13 residues. CDR3 residues: CASSANRGDEQYV. CDR3 sequence (DNA): TGTGCCAGCAGCGCCAACAGGGGGGACGAGCAGTACGTC.

The CDR3 spells CASSESGTGKGYTF. In nucleotides, the CDR3 is TGTGCCAGCAGTGAATCTGGGACAGGGAAAGGCTACACCTTC. The chain joins TRBV2 to TRBJ1-2; 9 bases agree with TRBD1. V dropped 2 bases and J dropped 8; count of bases not matched to a gene: 6. The CDR3 loop spans 14 amino acids. Germline CDR1 reads SNHLY; CDR2 reads FYNNEI.

The rearrangement links TRBV28 to TRBJ1-2, with D possibly TRBD1 on 6 matching bases. CDR1 MDHEN and CDR2 SYDVKM come from the germline V gene. V was cut by 3 bases and J by 6 bases, with 14 bases left in between. The CDR3 has 14 amino acids. The CDR3 DNA is TGTGCCAGCAGTTTGGGCCCCAGGGGAAATGGCTACACCTTC. Its protein product is CASSLGPRGNGYTF.

This chain connects TRBV2 to TRBJ2-1; possibly TRBD2 for D (5 bases). The germline V gene has CDR1 SNHLY and CDR2 FYNNEI. Trimming cost V 6 bases and J 8 bases, with 17 bases left between them. This CDR3 region has 14 residues. CDR3 DNA: TGTGCCAGCAGGCCTAGGGAGTTTTCCCATGAGCAGTTCTTC. It translates to CASRPREFSHEQFF.

V is TRBV4-1 and J is TRBJ1-3, with D unclear. The CDR3 has 14 residues. Trimming took 4 bases from V and 4 from J, leaving 11 bases between them. Germline assignment: CDR1 MGHRA and CDR2 YSYEKL. The CDR3 nucleotides are TGCGCCAGCAGCCGAGATAGATCGGGAAACACCATATATTTT. This sequence encodes CASSRDRSGNTIYF.